This TCR beta chain stems from a study of sequential checkpoint blockade in melanoma (dated by TCRdb to between 2018 and 2020). Concerning the study at large: Patients were assigned by 1:1 randomization to either first-line nivolumab followed by ipilimumab (arm A) or ipilimumab followed by nivolumab (arm B). Maintenance nivolumab came after each of the two trial sequences. The research as a whole found: Larger, independent patient cohorts are needed to validate the response-prediction model that combines TCR metrics and mutation burden.

TCRbeta CDR3 regions were immunosequenced from genomic DNA with the immunoSEQ Assay. Genomic DNA was amplified by bias-controlled multiplex PCR before high-throughput sequencing. In the source study's methods: To quantify the absolute abundance of each unique TCRbeta CDR3 region, the sequences were collapsed and filtered. Clonality, defined as 1 minus Pielou's evenness, was calculated using only productive rearrangements. A previously published method was used to identify clones whose frequencies were significantly greater in on-treatment samples than in baseline samples. Imported from immuneACCESS, the table was reduced by TCRdb to in-frame sequences with V and J called. These copies leave out some clones; in studies compared against another copy, an unresolved V gene accounts for under half, and the cause of the remainder is not known. V and J calls and clone size are as listed in that table; D and trimming were resolved from the DNA. The sample table contains about 14,000 clones; only one count was recorded for around 69% of them. The leading ten clones occupy about 47% of the sample.

In light of the paper, this sample's treatment or condition label describes: randomized to nivolumab then ipilimumab (arm A) or the reverse (arm B). Prior DNA-damaging chemotherapy had not been received by any trial patient. Thawed PBMCs were sorted on a FACS Aria II flow cytometer to isolate live CD3+CD8+ cells negative for CD19 and CD56. Samples were obtained from patients with melanoma enrolled in CheckMate 064, a randomized, open-label phase II trial of sequential checkpoint blockade. Peripheral blood mononuclear cells were obtained through leukapheresis, purified using Ficoll-Paque, and frozen in human serum containing approximately 10% DMSO. Right after sorting, the blood CD3+CD8+ cells were verified to be >95% pure, and DNA extraction followed. V is cut by 4 bases and J by 1 base, and the space between the germline ends is 7 bases. Via the germline V gene (reference sequence), CDR1 is SEHNR and CDR2 FQNEAQ. The CDR3 runs 13 amino acids, cysteine and phenylalanine included. Only CDR3 DNA is held: 39 bases, read in frame from base 1.

As to this clone: The specificity of this receptor is unknown. The sample holds no much larger clone one base away, and base qualities are not on file.

The TCR originated in a human patient with melanoma. Some clones in this sample may be carry-over from other donors' samples. Sequenced here: CD8+ T cells sorted from blood (inferred from file names), sampled from a patient given nivolumab and ipilimumab in sequence. This chain joins TRBV7-9 to TRBJ1-1; tentative D gene TRBD1, with 6 bases matching. The sequence in DNA is TGTGCCAGCAGCTACAGGGAGAACACTGAAGCTTTCTTT. It translates to CASSYRENTEAFF.